A single sample is the source of the 27 T cell receptor beta chains below, sequenced in a study of vaccination and CD4 T cells after COVID-19 (dated by TCRdb to 2022 to 2024). To prepare the library, PCR was applied. Sequencing took place on an Illumina iSeq 100. Through fastp at Q25 and MiXCR, TCRdb rebuilt clones from the public reads, retaining in-frame beta chains. Identical CDR3 protein sequences are pooled into one entry, listed with their most common genes and DNA. The sample table records tens of thousands of distinct CDR3 sequences; roughly 50% of these occur just once. The top ten clones comprise 1% to 1.4% of the sample. The sequences come from CD4+ T cells from blood, collected before SARS-CoV-2 vaccination. The receptors derive from a human donor who had recovered from COVID-19.

As for this clonotype: One junction end does not reproduce the germline sequence, and a read error may be involved. This rearrangement joins TRBV19 to TRBJ2-2, with a tentative D call TRBD1 (5 bases). The CDR3 has 16 amino acids. CDR1 is LNHDA, CDR2 SQIVND, per germline (reference sequence). The CDR3 nucleotides read TGTACCAGTAGTATAGTTGGCAGGGCGAACACCGGGGAGCTGTTTTTT. Translated: CTSSIVGRANTGELFF.

The chain joins TRBV2 to TRBJ2-1; 7 nucleotides match TRBD2. This CDR3 region has 13 residues. J gave up 8 bases and V 9 bases, and 10 bases lay outside the gene matches. Germline lookup yields CDR1 SNHLY and CDR2 FYNNEI. The CDR3 loop is CASFRDYNYEQFF. For the CDR3, the DNA is TGTGCCAGTTTCCGGGACTATAACTATGAGCAGTTCTTC.

The chain combines TRBV5-6 with TRBJ2-1; 10 bases align to TRBD1. The CDR3 runs 19 residues. Unmatched junction bases numbered 9, after V lost 0 bases and J lost 0 bases. Germline CDR1 and CDR2: SGHDT and YYEEEE. CDR3 loop: CASSLVRTGGRGSYNEQFF. In DNA form, the CDR3 reads TGTGCCAGCAGCTTGGTAAGGACAGGGGGGAGGGGCTCCTACAATGAGCAGTTCTTC.

This rearrangement joins TRBV7-3 to TRBJ2-3, with 9 positions matching TRBD2. CDR1 is SGHTA and CDR2 is FQGTGA in the germline V gene. J lost 5 bases, V lost 3 bases, and 6 bases had no gene match. The CDR3 totals 15 residues. The CDR3 region is CASSLRLAGLDTQYF. Here the CDR3 DNA reads TGTGCCAGCAGCTTGAGGCTAGCGGGGTTAGATACGCAGTATTTT.

The gene calls are TRBV5-5 and TRBJ1-2; 8 bases map to TRBD1. Germline V gene lookup returns CDR1 SGHKS and CDR2 YYEKEE (reference sequence). This CDR3 comprises 13 residues. The V segment lost 0 bases and the J segment 7 bases; nucleotides outside the gene matches: 2. Here the CDR3 DNA reads TGTGCCAGCAGCTTGGGGACAGGGCTTGGCTACACCTTC. Protein product: CASSLGTGLGYTF.

The rearrangement joins TRBV20-1 to TRBJ2-5, with TRBD2 as a possible D gene (6 bases). Germline lookup yields CDR1 DFQATT and CDR2 SNEGSKA (reference sequence). Trimming removed 1 base from V and 5 bases from J, with 14 bases in between. The CDR3 sequence is 14 residues long. CDR3 bases: TGCAGTGCTAGAGCTCCGGGAGCTAGGGAGACCCAGTACTTC. As protein: CSARAPGARETQYF.

This clonotype came up a few times. The chain carries TRBV20-1 and TRBJ2-5; D might be TRBD2 (5 bases). This CDR3 region has 17 residues. Trimming cost V 0 bases and J 4 bases, with 21 bases left between them. Germline CDR1 and CDR2: DFQATT and SNEGSKA (reference sequence). The CDR3 sequence is CSARDPYGRVGGETQYF. The CDR3 nucleotides read TGCAGTGCTAGAGACCCCTACGGGCGGGTGGGTGGAGAGACCCAGTACTTC.

This rearrangement joins TRBV29-1 to TRBJ1-5, with D uncertain. Germline CDR1 reads SQVTM; CDR2 reads ANQGSEA. V lost 4 bases and J 5 bases, leaving 6 bases between the germline ends. The CDR3 totals 11 residues. The DNA for the CDR3 is TGCAGCGTTGGGGCGGATCAGCCCCAGCATTTT. Amino acids: CSVGADQPQHF.

The CDR3 is CASSETSYEQYF. Written as DNA, the CDR3 is TGCGCCAGCAGCGAAACTAGCTACGAGCAGTACTTC. The chain is built from TRBV5-1 and TRBJ2-7, with D possibly TRBD2 on 5 matching bases. CDR3 length: 12 residues. V was cut by 4 bases and J by 3 bases, with 8 bases left in between. Germline V gene sequence: CDR1 SGHRS, CDR2 YFSETQ. Variable domain in full (rest from reference TRBV5-1 and TRBJ2-7): KAGVTQTPRYLIKTRGQQVTLSCSPISGHRSVSWYQQTPGQGLQFLFEYFSETQRNKGNFPGRFSGRQFSNSRSEMNVSTLELGDSALYLCASSETSYEQYFGPGTRLTVT.

This clonotype was seen a few times. The chain employs TRBV7-2 and TRBJ2-5; D gene ambiguous. Germline CDR1 reads SGHTA; CDR2 reads FQGNSA. The ends were cut back, 2 bases at V and 3 bases at J, with 7 bases in the middle. The CDR3 has 13 residues. Written as DNA, the CDR3 is TGTGCCAGCAGCTTATTTATCGAAGAGACCCAGTACTTC. As protein: CASSLFIEETQYF.

The rearrangement joins TRBV12-3 or TRBV12-4 to TRBJ2-7, with a tentative D call TRBD1 (5 bases). This CDR3 comprises 15 residues. Trimming removed 4 bases from V and 1 base from J, with 14 bases in between. CDR3 nucleotides: TGTGCCAGCAGTTCGACAGCTGCCCCATCCTACGAGCAGTACTTC. It yields the protein CASSSTAAPSYEQYF.

This clonotype has just a few counts. The rearrangement joins TRBV20-1 to TRBJ1-5, with D possibly being TRBD1 (6 bases). Germline loops: CDR1 DFQATT, CDR2 SNEGSKA (reference sequence). The CDR3 totals 15 residues. V lost 3 bases and J lost 5, with 17 bases in between. The CDR3 DNA reads as TGCAGTGCTAGTTTGGAAGGGGGGATCGATCAGCCCCAGCATTTT. It encodes CSASLEGGIDQPQHF.

The chain joins TRBV20-1 to TRBJ2-1; the D gene is possibly TRBD2 (6 bases). This CDR3 comprises 13 residues. V was shortened by 4 bases and J by 5 bases, with 12 bases between the two germline ends. Germline-derived CDR1 and CDR2 are DFQATT and SNEGSKA (reference sequence). The CDR3 is CSATGGANNEQFF. The CDR3, as DNA: TGCAGTGCTACCGGGGGTGCCAACAATGAGCAGTTCTTC.

V is TRBV20-1 and J is TRBJ2-7; the D is unclear. Per germline, CDR1 DFQATT and CDR2 SNEGSKA (reference sequence). V was cut by 0 bases and J by 6 bases, with 12 bases left in between. The CDR3 contains 13 residues. The CDR3 nucleotides are TGCAGTGCTAGAGATCGAAATAGTCGCGAGCAGTACTTC. It is translated as CSARDRNSREQYF.

The chain links TRBV7-9 to TRBJ2-7; D unclear. CDR3 length: 12 residues. Germline V gene data show CDR1 as SEHNR and CDR2 as FQNEAQ (reference sequence). The V end was cut by 2 bases, the J end by 5 bases, with 7 bases between. CDR3 sequence (DNA): TGTGCCAGCAGCTTAATTCTTCACGAGCAGTACTTC. It yields the protein CASSLILHEQYF.

The chain combines TRBV6-4 with TRBJ1-6; the D gene is possibly TRBD1 (6 bases). CDR1 is MRHNA, CDR2 SNTAGT, per germline. Trimming pared 4 bases from V and 7 bases from J, leaving 14 bases between. The CDR3 is 15 amino acids. This CDR3 is CASSVRGAPNSPLHF. Here the CDR3 DNA reads TGTGCCAGCAGTGTACGGGGGGCGCCGAATTCACCCCTCCACTTT.

Details on this clonotype: A read error may produce the germline difference seen at one junction end. The chain recombines TRBV20-1 with TRBJ2-5; tentative D call: TRBD2 (5 bases). From germline, CDR1 is DFQATT and CDR2 SNEGSKA (reference sequence). The length of the CDR3 is 13 residues. The CDR3, as DNA: TGCGGTGCTAGACGAGGGAGTGTTGAGACCCAGTACTTC. Its translation: CGARRGSVETQYF.

This chain connects TRBV20-1 to TRBJ2-1; 16 bases fit TRBD2. CDR1 is DFQATT and CDR2 is SNEGSKA in the germline V gene (reference sequence). The CDR3 runs 15 residues. Trimming removed 2 bases from V and 10 bases from J; junction bases left unmatched: 5. The CDR3 region is CSARKGTSGRVEQFF. The CDR3 DNA reads as TGCAGTGCTAGAAAGGGGACTAGCGGGAGGGTGGAGCAGTTCTTC.

The chain joins TRBV20-1 to TRBJ2-1; 9 bases are shared with TRBD2. Germline CDR1 DFQATT, CDR2 SNEGSKA (reference sequence). V lost 4 bases and J lost 2; bases outside the gene matches: 6. The CDR3 loop spans 15 amino acids. DNA for the CDR3: TGCAGTGCTAATAGCGGGAGAGGCGCCTACAATGAGCAGTTCTTC. This codes for CSANSGRGAYNEQFF.

The rearrangement joins TRBV20-1 to TRBJ2-5; D is ambiguous. V was trimmed by 6 bases and J by 1 base, leaving 18 bases between them. The CDR3 is made up of 15 amino acids. The germline V gene has CDR1 DFQATT and CDR2 SNEGSKA (reference sequence). The DNA of the CDR3 is TGCAGTGCCCCACCGGGTCTAGGGATCCAAGAGACCCAGTACTTC. It is translated as CSAPPGLGIQETQYF.

The chain combines TRBV20-1 with TRBJ2-2, with 10 positions matching TRBD1. V lost 5 bases and J lost 5; bases outside the gene matches: 5. Germline CDR1 DFQATT, CDR2 SNEGSKA (reference sequence). CDR3 length equals 14 residues. CDR3 DNA sequence: TGCAGTGCTGAGACAGGGGGCTTTACCGGGGAGCTGTTTTTT. This translates into CSAETGGFTGELFF.

This clonotype is a singleton in its sample. The CDR3 DNA sequence: TGTGCCAGCAGCTCGGCCCCGGGAGACACTGAAGCTTTCTTT. Protein: CASSSAPGDTEAFF. The chain joins TRBV7-8 to TRBJ1-1, with no clear D. The germline V and J ends were trimmed by 4 bases and 3 bases, with 12 bases remaining between them. CDR1 and CDR2 from the germline V gene are SGHVS and FQNEAQ. The CDR3 extends over 14 amino acids.

The DNA for the CDR3 is TGTGCCACCAGTGCCACGGGAGGGAGGGAGACCCAGTACTTC. The encoded protein is CATSATGGRETQYF. This chain links TRBV24-1 with TRBJ2-5, with 8 bases aligning to TRBD2. The CDR3 consists of 14 residues. Germline CDR1 reads KGHDR; CDR2 reads SFDVKD. With 5 bases clipped from V and 5 bases from J, the junction kept 6 bases outside the gene matches.

The V gene is TRBV5-5, the J gene TRBJ1-5; the match to TRBD1 covers 7 bases. Looked up from germline, CDR1 is SGHKS and CDR2 is YYEKEE (reference sequence). The V gene end was trimmed by 0 bases and the J gene end by 0 bases; junction bases not matched to a gene: 3. The CDR3 has 16 residues. The CDR3 DNA is TGTGCCAGCAGCTTGGGGACAGGTGATAGCAATCAGCCCCAGCATTTT. Translating gives CASSLGTGDSNQPQHF. Looking up the rest from reference TRBV5-5 and TRBJ1-5 gives the full variable domain: DAGVTQSPTHLIKTRGQQVTLRCSPISGHKSVSWYQQVLGQGPQFIFQYYEKEERGRGNFPDRFSARQFPNYSSELNVNALLLGDSALYLCASSLGTGDSNQPQHFGDGTRLSIL.

J is TRBJ2-6 and V is TRBV7-3; TRBD2 aligns across 7 bases. Trimming removed 2 bases from V and 2 bases from J; junction bases left unmatched: 3. Germline lookup yields CDR1 SGHTA and CDR2 FQGTGA. The CDR3 has 16 amino acids. CDR3 nucleotides: TGTGCCAGCAGCTTATCGGCGGGAGCTGGGGCCAACGTCCTGACTTTC. It is translated as CASSLSAGAGANVLTF.

The chain links TRBV20-1 to TRBJ2-3; 10 nucleotides match TRBD2. The germline gives CDR1 DFQATT, CDR2 SNEGSKA (reference sequence). With 3 bases clipped from V and 4 bases from J, the junction kept 13 bases outside the gene matches. CDR3 length equals 17 residues. The chain's CDR3 is CSARGDFLAGASDTQYF. The DNA of the CDR3 is TGCAGTGCTAGGGGGGACTTTCTAGCGGGAGCCTCAGATACGCAGTATTTT.

This CDR3 reads CASSPLGQITDTQYF. The CDR3 nucleotides are TGTGCCAGCAGCCCTCTAGGACAAATCACAGATACGCAGTATTTT. The chain employs TRBV14 and TRBJ2-3; D might be TRBD1 (5 bases). The V end lost 4 bases, the J end lost 2 bases, and 13 bases lay between the germline ends. Germline CDR1 and CDR2: SGHDN and FVKESK. The CDR3 length is 15 residues.